This T cell receptor beta chain was captured in a study of T-cell reconstitution after alpha-beta-depleted transplantation in children. Trimming shortened V by 4 bases and J by 4 bases, and 12 bases separated the two germline ends. The CDR3 extends over 14 amino acids. CDR1 is SGDLS, CDR2 YYNGEE, per germline. Only a few counts were recorded for this clonotype. Preparation of the TCRbeta library involved a method that used unique molecular identifiers. Via MiXCR, TCRdb re-called the PCR reads, giving one row per CDR3 protein. The sample holds fewer than 550,000 distinct CDR3 sequences, roughly a tenth seen once.

This chain joins TRBV9 and TRBJ2-1, with TRBD1 as a possible D gene (6 bases). This receptor was taken from a human donor who donated a stem cell graft to a child with acute myeloid leukemia. The starting material was PBMCs from the stem cell graft donor, obtained from the stem cell graft. The CDR3 region is CASSPRQAYNEQFF. CDR3 bases: TGTGCCAGCAGCCCAAGACAGGCGTACAATGAGCAGTTCTTC.